This entry features one T cell receptor beta chain sequence. The antigen is undetermined. This record comes from a study of cytomegalovirus exposure and HLA in healthy donors. Study-level results: Across donors, presence/absence analyses took sequencing depth to be roughly uniform. Sequencing had likely introduced a cluster of highly shared sequence variants as an artifact.

The PCR ran on 60 Vbeta and 13 Jbeta primers. Clones were read by immunoSEQ multiplex PCR, and TCRdb kept only the in-frame ones, dropping some. Among nearly 200,000 clones, 82% were seen once, and the ten largest hold 0.098%. V gave up 2 bases and J gave up 10 bases, with 19 bases separating them. The germline V gene has CDR1 SGHRS and CDR2 YFSETQ. There are 15 residues in the CDR3. The receptor's source is a boy aged 2-15 years in good health and CMV-seronegative. This chain links TRBV5-1 with TRBJ2-1, with D possibly being TRBD2 (6 bases). The source material was PBMCs. CDR3 sequence reads: CASSFSPGGAGEQFF. The CDR3 coding sequence is TGCGCCAGCAGCTTCTCCCCCGGGGGAGCTGGGGAGCAGTTCTTC.